The entry below gives a single TCR beta chain sequence along with its context. The target antigen is unknown. This entry is derived from a study of graft-versus-host responses after intestinal transplantation. Study in general: Recipients had multivisceral, liver-intestinal, or isolated intestinal transplants. Anti-thymocyte globulin was used for induction in all recipients, who then took tacrolimus and steroids for about three years. Study results and limitations: Elevated graft-versus-host to host-versus-graft clonal ratios in allografts were recorded for patients with graft-donor T cell macrochimerism. The study associated peak circulating GvH clone levels with early post-transplant HvG declines.

After removal of 4 bases from V and 7 bases from J, the junction contained 10 bases not matched to a gene. This CDR3 comprises 16 residues. Per the germline V gene, CDR1 is SGDLS and CDR2 is YYNGEE. Generated by immunoSEQ multiplex PCR, the TCRdb table keeps only in-frame clones and is missing some. The sample contains about 86,000 clones, about 87% of which appear only once. V gene TRBV9 combines with J gene TRBJ2-2; 10 bases align to TRBD2. This TCR derives from a human donor who was the organ donor for an intestinal transplant. Sample: unstimulated CD4+ T cells sorted from spleen or lymph node cells, taken before transplant. CDR3 residues: CASSSSLAGVGGELFF. The CDR3 DNA is TGTGCCAGCAGCTCCTCTCTAGCGGGAGTTGGCGGGGAGCTGTTTTTT. Full variable domain (remainder filled in from reference TRBV9 and TRBJ2-2): DSGVTQTPKHLITATGQRVTLRCSPRSGDLSVYWYQQSLDQGLQFLIQYYNGEERAKGNILERFSAQQFPDLHSELNLSSLELGDSALYFCASSSSLAGVGGELFFGEGSRLTVL.